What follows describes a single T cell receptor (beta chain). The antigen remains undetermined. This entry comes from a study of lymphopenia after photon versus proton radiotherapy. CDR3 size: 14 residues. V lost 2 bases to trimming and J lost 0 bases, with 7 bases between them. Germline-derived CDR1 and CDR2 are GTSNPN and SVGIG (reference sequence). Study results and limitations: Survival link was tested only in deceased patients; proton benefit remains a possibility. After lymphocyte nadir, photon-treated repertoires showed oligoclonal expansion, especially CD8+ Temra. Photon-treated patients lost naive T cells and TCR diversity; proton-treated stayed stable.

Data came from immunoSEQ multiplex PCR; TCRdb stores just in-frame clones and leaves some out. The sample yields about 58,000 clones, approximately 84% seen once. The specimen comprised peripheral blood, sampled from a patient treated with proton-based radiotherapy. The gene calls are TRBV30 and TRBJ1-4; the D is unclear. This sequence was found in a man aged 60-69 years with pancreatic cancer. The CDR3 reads CAWSTAATNEKLFF. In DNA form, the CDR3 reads TGTGCCTGGAGTACGGCTGCAACTAATGAAAAACTGTTTTTT.